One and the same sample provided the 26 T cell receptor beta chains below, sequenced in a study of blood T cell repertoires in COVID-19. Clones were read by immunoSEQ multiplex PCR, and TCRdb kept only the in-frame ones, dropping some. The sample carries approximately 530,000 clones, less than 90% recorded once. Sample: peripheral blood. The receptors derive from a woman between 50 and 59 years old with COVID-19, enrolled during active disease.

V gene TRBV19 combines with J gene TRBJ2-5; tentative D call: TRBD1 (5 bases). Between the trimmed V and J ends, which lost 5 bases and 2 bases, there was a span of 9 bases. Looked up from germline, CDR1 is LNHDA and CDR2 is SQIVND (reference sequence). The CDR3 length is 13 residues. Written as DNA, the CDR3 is TGTGCCAGTAGTCCGACAGCGCAAGAGACCCAGTACTTC. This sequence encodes CASSPTAQETQYF.

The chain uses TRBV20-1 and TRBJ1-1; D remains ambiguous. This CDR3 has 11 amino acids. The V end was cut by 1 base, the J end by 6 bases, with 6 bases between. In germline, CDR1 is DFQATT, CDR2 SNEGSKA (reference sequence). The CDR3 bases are TGCAGTGCTAGAGGGGCAGCTGAAGCTTTCTTT. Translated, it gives CSARGAAEAFF.

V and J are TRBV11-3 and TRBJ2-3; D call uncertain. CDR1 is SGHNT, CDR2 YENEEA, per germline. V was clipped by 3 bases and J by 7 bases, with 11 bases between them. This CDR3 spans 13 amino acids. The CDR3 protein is CASSLSRGNTQYF. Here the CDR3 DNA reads TGTGCCAGCAGCTTGAGCAGAGGAAATACGCAGTATTTT.

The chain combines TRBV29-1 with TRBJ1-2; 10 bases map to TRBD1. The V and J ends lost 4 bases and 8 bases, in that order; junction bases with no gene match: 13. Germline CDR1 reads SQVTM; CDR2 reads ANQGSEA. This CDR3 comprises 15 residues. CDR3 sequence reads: CSVGSLGTGVSGYTF. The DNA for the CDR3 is TGCAGCGTTGGATCCCTAGGGACAGGGGTATCGGGCTACACCTTC.

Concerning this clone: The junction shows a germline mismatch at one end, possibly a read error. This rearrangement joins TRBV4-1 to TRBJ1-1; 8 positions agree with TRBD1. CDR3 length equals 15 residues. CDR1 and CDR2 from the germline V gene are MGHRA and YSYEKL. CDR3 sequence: CASCQGAVINTEAFF. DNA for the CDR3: TGCGCCAGCTGCCAGGGGGCAGTCATAAACACTGAAGCTTTCTTT.

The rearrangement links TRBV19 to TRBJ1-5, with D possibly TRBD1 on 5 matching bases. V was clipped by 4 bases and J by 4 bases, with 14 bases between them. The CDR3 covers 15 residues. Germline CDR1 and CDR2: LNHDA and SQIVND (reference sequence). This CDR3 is CASSTDETANQPQHF. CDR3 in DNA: TGTGCCAGTAGTACTGATGAGACAGCGAATCAGCCCCAGCATTTT.

The CDR3 loop is CASSLRRGGNEQFF. DNA of the CDR3: TGTGCCAGCAGCTTGCGCCGAGGGGGCAATGAGCAGTTCTTC. The rearrangement uses TRBV7-9 and TRBJ2-1; TRBD1 might be the D (6 bases). Germline-derived CDR1 and CDR2 are SEHNR and FQNEAQ (reference sequence). Trimming cost V 3 bases and J 6 bases, with 12 bases left between them. There are 14 residues in the CDR3.

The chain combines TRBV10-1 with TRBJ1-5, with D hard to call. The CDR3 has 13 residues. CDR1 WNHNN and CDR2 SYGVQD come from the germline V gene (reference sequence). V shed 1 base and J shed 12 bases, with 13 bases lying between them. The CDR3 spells CASSEFSDSLQHF. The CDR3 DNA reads TGCGCCAGCAGTGAGTTTTCGGACTCCCTCCAGCATTTT.

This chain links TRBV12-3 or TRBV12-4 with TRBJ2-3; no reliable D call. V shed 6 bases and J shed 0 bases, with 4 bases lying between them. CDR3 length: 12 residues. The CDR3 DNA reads TGTGCCAGCAGATATAGCACAGATACGCAGTATTTT. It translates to CASRYSTDTQYF.

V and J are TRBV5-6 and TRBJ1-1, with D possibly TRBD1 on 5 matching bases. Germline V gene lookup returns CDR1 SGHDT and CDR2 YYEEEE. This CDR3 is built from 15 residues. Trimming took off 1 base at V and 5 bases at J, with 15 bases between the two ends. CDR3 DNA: TGTGCCAGCAGCTTGCAAATAGGGACTTCGACTGAAGCTTTCTTT. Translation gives CASSLQIGTSTEAFF. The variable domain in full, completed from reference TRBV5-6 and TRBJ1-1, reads DAGVTQSPTHLIKTRGQQVTLRCSPKSGHDTVSWYQQALGQGPQFIFQYYEEEERQRGNFPDRFSGHQFPNYSSELNVNALLLGDSALYLCASSLQIGTSTEAFFGQGTRLTVV.

The CDR3 DNA is TGTGCCAGCAGGATGACAGGGAACGGGGAAAAACTGTTTTTT. This codes for CASRMTGNGEKLFF. The rearrangement links TRBV28 to TRBJ1-4; the match to TRBD1 covers 7 bases. Germline assignment: CDR1 MDHEN and CDR2 SYDVKM. The CDR3 contains 14 residues. V lost 6 bases and J lost 8; bases outside the gene matches: 9.

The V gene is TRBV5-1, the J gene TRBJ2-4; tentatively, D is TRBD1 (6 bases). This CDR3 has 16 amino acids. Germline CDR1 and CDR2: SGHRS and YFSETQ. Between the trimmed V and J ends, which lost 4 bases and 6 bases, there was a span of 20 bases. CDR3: CASSPRTDYGVNIQYF. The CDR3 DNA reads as TGCGCCAGCAGCCCTCGGACAGATTATGGGGTAAACATTCAGTACTTC.

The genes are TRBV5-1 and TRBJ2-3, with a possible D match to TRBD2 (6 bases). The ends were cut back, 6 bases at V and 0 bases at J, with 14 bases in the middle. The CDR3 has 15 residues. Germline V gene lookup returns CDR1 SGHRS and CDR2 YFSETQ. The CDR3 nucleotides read TGCGCCAGCACCCTGGAGGGTGGAAGCACAGATACGCAGTATTTT. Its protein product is CASTLEGGSTDTQYF. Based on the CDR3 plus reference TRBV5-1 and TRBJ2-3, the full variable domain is KAGVTQTPRYLIKTRGQQVTLSCSPISGHRSVSWYQQTPGQGLQFLFEYFSETQRNKGNFPGRFSGRQFSNSRSEMNVSTLELGDSALYLCASTLEGGSTDTQYFGPGTRLTVL.

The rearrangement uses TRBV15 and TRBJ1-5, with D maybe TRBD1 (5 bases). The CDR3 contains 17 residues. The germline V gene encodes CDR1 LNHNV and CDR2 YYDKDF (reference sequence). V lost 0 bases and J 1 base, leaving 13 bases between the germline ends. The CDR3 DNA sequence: TGTGCCACCAGCAGAGAGAAAGGGGCGTACAGCAATCAGCCCCAGCATTTT. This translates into CATSREKGAYSNQPQHF. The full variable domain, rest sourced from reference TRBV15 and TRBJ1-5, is DAMVIQNPRYQVTQFGKPVTLSCSQTLNHNVMYWYQQKSSQAPKLLFHYYDKDFNNEADTPDNFQSRRPNTSFCFLDIRSPGLGDTAMYLCATSREKGAYSNQPQHFGDGTRLSIL.

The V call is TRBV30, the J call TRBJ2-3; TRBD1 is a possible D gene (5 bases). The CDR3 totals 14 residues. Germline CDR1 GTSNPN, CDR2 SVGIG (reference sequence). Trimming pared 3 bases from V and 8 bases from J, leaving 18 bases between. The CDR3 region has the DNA TGTGCCTGGAGGGGCCCCACCGCGCAGGGTACGCAGTATTTT. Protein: CAWRGPTAQGTQYF.

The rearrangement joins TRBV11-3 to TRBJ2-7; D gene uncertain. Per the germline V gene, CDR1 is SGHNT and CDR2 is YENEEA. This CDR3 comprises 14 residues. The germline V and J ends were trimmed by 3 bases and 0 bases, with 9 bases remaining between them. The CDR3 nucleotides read TGTGCCAGCAGCTTGAACCGCGGCTCCTACGAGCAGTACTTC. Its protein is CASSLNRGSYEQYF.

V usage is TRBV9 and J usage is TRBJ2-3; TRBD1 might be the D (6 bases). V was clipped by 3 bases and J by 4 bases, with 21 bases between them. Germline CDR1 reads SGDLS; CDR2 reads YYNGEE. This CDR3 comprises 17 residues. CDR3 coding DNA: TGTGCCAGCAGCGACTGGTTAGGGGGTACAGACTCAGATACGCAGTATTTT. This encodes CASSDWLGGTDSDTQYF.

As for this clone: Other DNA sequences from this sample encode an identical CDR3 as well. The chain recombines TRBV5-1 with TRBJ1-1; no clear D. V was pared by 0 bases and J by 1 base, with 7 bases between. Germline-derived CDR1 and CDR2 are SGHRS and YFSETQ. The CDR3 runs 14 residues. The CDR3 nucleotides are TGCGCCAGCAGCTTGGATCCGGGGAACACTGAAGCTTTCTTT. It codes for CASSLDPGNTEAFF.

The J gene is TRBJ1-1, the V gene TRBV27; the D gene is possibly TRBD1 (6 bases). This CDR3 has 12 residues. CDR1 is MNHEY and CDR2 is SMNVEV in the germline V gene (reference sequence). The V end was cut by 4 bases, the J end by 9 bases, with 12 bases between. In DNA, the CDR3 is TGTGCCAGCAGTTCCCTGCAGGGGCAAGCTTTCTTT. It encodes CASSSLQGQAFF.

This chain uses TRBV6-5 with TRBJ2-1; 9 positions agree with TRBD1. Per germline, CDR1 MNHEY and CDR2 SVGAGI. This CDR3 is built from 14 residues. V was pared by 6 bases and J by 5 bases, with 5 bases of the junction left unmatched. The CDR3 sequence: CASSGTGNNNEQFF. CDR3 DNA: TGTGCCAGCAGCGGGACAGGGAACAACAATGAGCAGTTCTTC.

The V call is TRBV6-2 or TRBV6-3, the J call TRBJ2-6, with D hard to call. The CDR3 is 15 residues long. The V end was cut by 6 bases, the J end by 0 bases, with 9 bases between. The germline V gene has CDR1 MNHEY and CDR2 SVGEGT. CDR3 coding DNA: TGTGCCAGCAGCCCACCCTACTCTGGGGCCAACGTCCTGACTTTC. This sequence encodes CASSPPYSGANVLTF.

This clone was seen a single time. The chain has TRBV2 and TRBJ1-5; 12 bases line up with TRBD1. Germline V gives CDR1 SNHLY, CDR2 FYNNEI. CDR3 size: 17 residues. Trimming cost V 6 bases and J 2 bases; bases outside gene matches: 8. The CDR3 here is CASSSGTGGPGNQPQHF. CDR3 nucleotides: TGTGCCAGCAGCTCCGGGACAGGGGGCCCCGGCAATCAGCCCCAGCATTTT.

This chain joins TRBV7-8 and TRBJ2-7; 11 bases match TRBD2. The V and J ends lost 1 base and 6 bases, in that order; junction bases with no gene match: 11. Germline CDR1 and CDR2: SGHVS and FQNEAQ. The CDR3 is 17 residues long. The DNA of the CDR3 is TGTGCCAGCAGCTTAGTTAGCGGGGGGGCCACCCTCTCCGAGCAGTACTTC. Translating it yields CASSLVSGGATLSEQYF.

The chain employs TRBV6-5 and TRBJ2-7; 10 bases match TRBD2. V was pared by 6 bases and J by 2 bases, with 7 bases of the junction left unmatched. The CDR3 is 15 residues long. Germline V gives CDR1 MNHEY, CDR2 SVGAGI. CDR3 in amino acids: CASRPASGGTYEQYF. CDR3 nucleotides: TGTGCCAGCAGGCCGGCTAGCGGGGGAACCTACGAGCAGTACTTC.

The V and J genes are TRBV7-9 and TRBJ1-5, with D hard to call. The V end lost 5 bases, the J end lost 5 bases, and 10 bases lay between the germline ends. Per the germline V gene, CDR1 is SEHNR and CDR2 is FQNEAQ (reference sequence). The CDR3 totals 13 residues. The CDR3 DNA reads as TGTGCCAGCAGCCCCTGGTCGGATCAGCCCCAGCATTTT. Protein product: CASSPWSDQPQHF.

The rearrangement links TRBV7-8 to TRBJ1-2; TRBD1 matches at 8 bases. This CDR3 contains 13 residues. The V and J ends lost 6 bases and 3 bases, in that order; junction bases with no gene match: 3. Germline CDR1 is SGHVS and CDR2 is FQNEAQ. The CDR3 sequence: CASSRGQDYGYTF. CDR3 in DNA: TGTGCCAGCAGTAGGGGACAGGACTATGGCTACACCTTC. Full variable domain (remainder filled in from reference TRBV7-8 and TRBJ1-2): GAGVSQSPRYKVAKRGQDVALRCDPISGHVSLFWYQQALGQGPEFLTYFQNEAQLDKSGLPSDRFFAERPEGSVSTLKIQRTQQEDSAVYLCASSRGQDYGYTFGSGTRLTVV.